This T cell receptor (beta chain) comes out of a study of blood T cell repertoires in COVID-19. Only in-frame clones appear in the TCRdb table, and some are missing; sequencing was by immunoSEQ multiplex PCR. The data show 150,000 or so clones, over 75% seen once. CDR1 is SGHTA and CDR2 is FQGNSA in the germline V gene. The V gene lost 1 base and the J gene lost 5 bases, with 9 bases spanning the gap. The CDR3 loop spans 14 amino acids. This clonotype was sampled from a man aged 45-60 years who had recovered from COVID-19. Sequencing was carried out using PBMCs or T cells enriched from blood (not recorded which). V gene TRBV7-2 combines with J gene TRBJ1-5; no clear D. In nucleotides, the CDR3 is TGTGCCAGCAGCTTAGACAGTTCCCATCAGCCCCAGCATTTT. It specifies CASSLDSSHQPQHF.